Below, one TCR beta chain is given with its context. Germline V gene data show CDR1 as MDHEN and CDR2 as SYDVKM. Trimming removed 2 bases from V and 2 bases from J, with 11 bases in between. This CDR3 has 15 amino acids. The cohort comprised adults aged roughly 18 to 100 years residing in 20 to 30 US areas. Participants were placed into cohorts based on the clinical history they reported. Recovered status in Cohort 3 required two negative PCRs, clearance, or symptom resolution. Sequencing used immunoSEQ multiplex PCR; TCRdb keeps in-frame clones, though not all of them. The sample shows about 300,000 clones, about 89% of them seen only once. This sample is part of a study of blood T cell repertoires in COVID-19. Overall study: The samples span acute and convalescent COVID-19 from the United States, Italy and Spain.

This clonotype was sampled from a middle-aged woman who had recovered from COVID-19. The chain combines TRBV28 with TRBJ2-3; perhaps TRBD2 as D (6 bases). The specimen sequenced was PBMCs or T cells enriched from blood (not recorded which). The CDR3 sequence is CASSLAGTYTDTQYF. The CDR3 DNA sequence: TGTGCCAGCAGTTTAGCGGGAACGTACACAGATACGCAGTATTTT.